The 14 T cell receptor beta chains reported below all come from one sample, sequenced in a study of cytomegalovirus exposure and HLA in healthy donors (dated 2017 in TCRdb). Library prep was done by the immunoSEQ multiplex PCR assay. The multiplex PCR relied on a mix of 60 forward primers for TCR Vbeta segments and 13 reverse primers for TCR Jbeta segments. Held by TCRdb, this immuneACCESS table contains in-frame sequences only and omits some clones. Under half of the omission traces to an unresolved V gene where checked; the cause of the rest is unknown. The sample includes about 160,000 clones, with about four fifths observed a single time. The ten top clones hold roughly 10% of the sample. The sample was PBMCs. The receptors come from a man aged 50 or older in good health and CMV-seropositive.

The CDR3 coding sequence is TGTGCCAGCACTCCGCCGGACAGTACCTACGAGCAGTACTTC. This encodes CASTPPDSTYEQYF. The rearrangement links TRBV6-5 to TRBJ2-7; D is possibly TRBD1 (6 bases). The germline V and J ends were trimmed by 7 bases and 2 bases, with 15 bases remaining between them. Germline V gene lookup returns CDR1 MNHEY and CDR2 SVGAGI. The CDR3 has 14 amino acids.

The chain joins TRBV13 to TRBJ2-1; D gene uncertain. CDR1 PRHDT and CDR2 FYEKMQ come from the germline V gene (reference sequence). V was trimmed by 3 bases and J by 4 bases, leaving 10 bases between them. This CDR3 has 14 residues. In DNA, the CDR3 is TGTGCCAGCAGCTTTGGTCTATCGTACAATGAGCAGTTCTTC. Translated, it gives CASSFGLSYNEQFF.

V usage is TRBV6-6 and J usage is TRBJ2-5; a possible D gene is TRBD1 (5 bases). Trimming took 5 bases from V and 4 from J, leaving 5 bases between them. Germline lookup yields CDR1 MNHNY and CDR2 SVGAGI (reference sequence). The CDR3 consists of 11 residues. CDR3 nucleotide sequence: TGTGCCAGCAGTCAGGGAGAGACCCAGTACTTC. Translation: CASSQGETQYF.

The chain is built from TRBV28 and TRBJ2-1; D unresolved. The CDR3 loop spans 11 amino acids. The V end lost 6 bases, the J end lost 9 bases, and 9 bases lay between the germline ends. In germline, CDR1 is MDHEN, CDR2 SYDVKM. Written as DNA, the CDR3 is TGTGCCAGCAGCTCGTTCGGTGAGCAGTTCTTC. Encoded protein: CASSSFGEQFF. Full variable domain (remainder filled in from reference TRBV28 and TRBJ2-1): DVKVTQSSRYLVKRTGEKVFLECVQDMDHENMFWYRQDPGLGLRLIYFSYDVKMKEKGDIPEGYSVSREKKERFSLILESASTNQTSMYLCASSSFGEQFFGPGTRLTVL.

V and J are TRBV6-4 and TRBJ1-2; a possible D gene is TRBD1 (5 bases). CDR1 is MRHNA, CDR2 SNTAGT, per germline. Trimming cost V 3 bases and J 3 bases, with 8 bases left between them. The CDR3 sequence is 13 residues long. CDR3 nucleotides: TGTGCCAGCAGTGATCAAGGGGACTATGGCTACACCTTC. Translation: CASSDQGDYGYTF.

The V call is TRBV14, the J call TRBJ2-1; 7 nucleotides match TRBD2. J gave up 3 bases and V 1 base, and 9 bases lay outside the gene matches. The CDR3 loop spans 17 amino acids. CDR1 is SGHDN and CDR2 is FVKESK in the germline V gene. The DNA for the CDR3 is TGTGCCAGCAGCCAAGGTGGGGGGGGGTCTTTCTACAATGAGCAGTTCTTC. As protein: CASSQGGGGSFYNEQFF.

The chain uses TRBV9 and TRBJ1-5; 7 nucleotides agree with TRBD1. This CDR3 spans 15 amino acids. Germline V gene sequence: CDR1 SGDLS, CDR2 YYNGEE. The V segment lost 4 bases and the J segment 5 bases; nucleotides outside the gene matches: 9. The CDR3 DNA sequence: TGTGCCAGCAGCCCCGGACAGGCCGTATATCAGCCCCAGCATTTT. Translation gives CASSPGQAVYQPQHF.

V gene TRBV28 combines with J gene TRBJ1-3, with 8 positions matching TRBD1. CDR3 length equals 19 residues. Germline lookup yields CDR1 MDHEN and CDR2 SYDVKM. Germline trimming cut 6 bases from V and 1 base from J; bases unmatched to any gene: 17. The CDR3 nucleotides are TGTGCCAGCAGACCAGGGGGCACGCTCTTACCAAGTTCTGGAAACACCATATATTTT. Amino acids: CASRPGGTLLPSSGNTIYF.

The gene calls are TRBV4-2 and TRBJ1-2; perhaps TRBD1 as D (6 bases). Germline V gene data show CDR1 as LGHNA and CDR2 as YNFKEQ. The CDR3 is 16 amino acids. The V and J ends lost 3 bases and 2 bases respectively, with 16 bases between them. This CDR3 reads CASSQASTGTNYGYTF. The CDR3 nucleotides read TGTGCCAGCAGCCAGGCCTCCACAGGGACGAACTATGGCTACACCTTC.

For the CDR3, the DNA is TGTGCCAGCAGCCCTCGACAGGGAACCGGGGAGCTGTTTTTT. It encodes CASSPRQGTGELFF. The chain uses TRBV9 and TRBJ2-2, with TRBD1 matching over 7 bases. Germline V gene sequence: CDR1 SGDLS, CDR2 YYNGEE. The CDR3 runs 14 residues. Trimming removed 4 bases from V and 5 bases from J; junction bases left unmatched: 5.

V usage is TRBV9 and J usage is TRBJ2-7; 9 bases match TRBD1. Germline V gene data show CDR1 as SGDLS and CDR2 as YYNGEE. Trimming cost V 4 bases and J 1 base; bases outside gene matches: 6. The CDR3 contains 15 residues. CDR3 amino acids: CASSPGTGSSYEQYF. The CDR3 nucleotides read TGTGCCAGCAGCCCCGGGACAGGGAGTTCCTACGAGCAGTACTTC.

The chain combines TRBV6-7 with TRBJ2-7, with D perhaps matching TRBD1 (6 bases). TRBV6-7 falls under the ORF class, with uncertain function. The CDR3 has 15 residues. V lost 4 bases and J 6 bases, leaving 19 bases between the germline ends. CDR3 coding DNA: TGTGCCAGCAGTTGGGGGACATCAGAGATTGGCGAGCAGTACTTC. It yields the protein CASSWGTSEIGEQYF.

This clone was recorded a few times. The chain combines TRBV27 with TRBJ1-2, with 9 bases matching TRBD1. CDR3 length: 15 residues. V was clipped by 4 bases and J by 3 bases; unmatched bases: 6. CDR1 and CDR2 from the germline V gene are MNHEY and SMNVEV (reference sequence). CDR3 residues: CASSSGTGTYYGYTF. CDR3 nucleotides: TGTGCCAGCAGTTCCGGGACAGGGACTTACTATGGCTACACCTTC.

This clone appeared once. The rearrangement links TRBV10-3 to TRBJ2-3; tentative D call: TRBD2 (5 bases). Trimming removed 6 bases from V and 0 bases from J, with 7 bases in between. The V gene's germline CDR1 is ENHRY and CDR2 SYGVKD. This CDR3 is 13 amino acids long. The CDR3 spells CAIRWTSTDTQYF. CDR3 nucleotide sequence: TGTGCCATCAGGTGGACTAGCACAGATACGCAGTATTTT.